These 16 T cell receptor beta chains share one sample of origin, sequenced in a study of blood T cell repertoires in COVID-19. Produced via immunoSEQ multiplex PCR; TCRdb's table is partial and in-frame only. The table includes around 200,000 clones, approximately 80% detected once. The sample comprised PBMCs or T cells enriched from blood (not recorded which). The receptor set was obtained from a woman in her thirties or forties with acute COVID-19.

The rearrangement joins TRBV7-9 to TRBJ2-3, with 8 bases identical to TRBD1. The ends lost 4 bases at V and 3 bases at J; junction bases unmatched: 6. Germline assignment: CDR1 SEHNR and CDR2 FQNEAQ (reference sequence). The CDR3 extends over 15 amino acids. Here the CDR3 reads CASSSRTGWTDTQYF. CDR3 DNA sequence: TGTGCCAGCAGCTCACGGACAGGGTGGACAGATACGCAGTATTTT.

This chain uses TRBV5-4 with TRBJ1-1; TRBD1 agrees at 7 bases. J gave up 6 bases and V 4 bases, and 6 bases lay outside the gene matches. The germline CDR1 and CDR2 sequences are SGHNT and YYREEE (reference sequence). The CDR3 covers 13 residues. This CDR3 reads CASSAGQVPEAFF. The CDR3 DNA reads as TGTGCCAGCAGCGCCGGACAGGTCCCTGAAGCTTTCTTT.

The V and J genes are TRBV7-2 and TRBJ1-4, with D possibly being TRBD1 (6 bases). Germline values: CDR1 SGHTA, CDR2 FQGNSA. CDR3 length: 14 residues. The V end was cut by 6 bases, the J end by 3 bases, with 11 bases between. The DNA of the CDR3 is TGTGCCAGCAGGCGGGGGCTTGCTAATGAAAAACTGTTTTTT. It translates to CASRRGLANEKLFF. The whole variable domain, filled in from reference TRBV7-2 and TRBJ1-4, reads GAGVSQSPSNKVTEKGKDVELRCDPISGHTALYWYRQSLGQGLEFLIYFQGNSAPDKSGLPSDRFSAERTGGSVSTLTIQRTQQEDSAVYLCASRRGLANEKLFFGSGTQLSVL.

This chain joins TRBV9 and TRBJ1-2; tentatively, D is TRBD1 (6 bases). Germline assignment: CDR1 SGDLS and CDR2 YYNGEE. The CDR3 is made up of 16 amino acids. Trimming removed 0 bases at V and 5 bases at J, with 17 bases between. CDR3 residues: CASSVAVQGFGYGYTF. The CDR3, as DNA: TGTGCCAGCAGCGTAGCTGTACAGGGCTTCGGATATGGCTACACCTTC.

V usage is TRBV5-1 and J usage is TRBJ2-3; 8 nucleotides align to TRBD2. Germline V gives CDR1 SGHRS, CDR2 YFSETQ. Trimming cost V 4 bases and J 0 bases; bases outside gene matches: 7. This CDR3 has 16 residues. CDR3 coding DNA: TGCGCCAGCAGCCGGGGGGGCCTCGGTAGCACAGATACGCAGTATTTT. Its translation is CASSRGGLGSTDTQYF.

This rearrangement joins TRBV15 to TRBJ2-7, with D hard to call. The ends were cut back, 0 bases at V and 1 base at J, with 4 bases in the middle. Per the germline V gene, CDR1 is LNHNV and CDR2 is YYDKDF (reference sequence). The CDR3 loop spans 13 amino acids. The CDR3 reads CATSRDPSYEQYF. The CDR3 DNA reads TGTGCCACCAGCAGAGACCCGTCCTACGAGCAGTACTTC.

The chain recombines TRBV5-4 with TRBJ2-5; 11 positions agree with TRBD2. This CDR3 contains 15 residues. With 4 bases clipped from V and 6 bases from J, the junction kept 8 bases outside the gene matches. The germline V gene encodes CDR1 SGHNT and CDR2 YYREEE (reference sequence). The CDR3 reads CASSLIAGGRKTQYF. Here the CDR3 DNA reads TGTGCCAGCAGCCTCATAGCGGGGGGGCGGAAGACCCAGTACTTC.

This clone has only one observation. This chain connects TRBV5-1 to TRBJ2-5; 7 bases align to TRBD2. Germline assignment: CDR1 SGHRS and CDR2 YFSETQ. The V gene end was trimmed by 0 bases and the J gene end by 1 base; junction bases not matched to a gene: 3. The CDR3 totals 15 residues. The CDR3 sequence: CASSLASGTQETQYF. Written as DNA, the CDR3 is TGCGCCAGCAGCTTGGCTAGCGGAACCCAAGAGACCCAGTACTTC.

In this sample, this clone turned up a few times. The chain joins TRBV28 to TRBJ2-2; 10 positions match TRBD2. The CDR3 length is 17 residues. Losses at the gene ends were 3 bases for V and 5 bases for J; bases not matched to a gene: 9. The germline gives CDR1 MDHEN, CDR2 SYDVKM. This CDR3 is CASSFMASGSITGELFF. DNA of the CDR3: TGTGCCAGCAGTTTCATGGCTAGCGGGAGTATTACCGGGGAGCTGTTTTTT.

The chain carries TRBV5-1 and TRBJ2-1; weak D call: TRBD2 (5 bases). The CDR3 spans 16 residues. Germline V gene lookup returns CDR1 SGHRS and CDR2 YFSETQ. V was cut by 0 bases and J by 2 bases, with 12 bases left in between. The CDR3 sequence: CASSLAGSDPYNEQFF. For the CDR3, the DNA is TGCGCCAGCAGCTTGGCGGGGAGTGACCCCTACAATGAGCAGTTCTTC.

V is TRBV6-5 and J is TRBJ1-1, with D maybe TRBD1 (6 bases). Deletions cut 2 bases from V and 0 bases from J, with 13 bases between. This CDR3 has 16 residues. CDR1 is MNHEY, CDR2 SVGAGI, per germline. The CDR3 reads CASSYRGQRMNTEAFF. Here the CDR3 DNA reads TGTGCCAGCAGTTACCGTGGACAGAGAATGAACACTGAAGCTTTCTTT.

This sequence joins TRBV7-9 and TRBJ1-1; 8 bases are a match to TRBD1. V lost 7 bases and J lost 5; bases outside the gene matches: 9. Germline V gene sequence: CDR1 SEHNR, CDR2 FQNEAQ (reference sequence). The CDR3 runs to 14 residues. In nucleotides, the CDR3 is TGTGCCAGCAAGCCTCCCGGGACAGGAACTGAAGCTTTCTTT. This gives the protein CASKPPGTGTEAFF.

CDR3 protein: CASSLSGDYGYTF. CDR3 bases: TGTGCCAGCAGTTTAAGCGGTGACTATGGCTACACCTTC. The V and J genes are TRBV28 and TRBJ1-2; D is uncertain. The CDR3 sequence is 13 residues long. Germline CDR1 is MDHEN and CDR2 is SYDVKM. V lost 2 bases to trimming and J lost 3 bases, with 7 bases between them.

The rearrangement uses TRBV6-1 and TRBJ2-3, with 10 nucleotides matching TRBD2. From germline, CDR1 is MNHNS and CDR2 SASEGT. The V and J ends lost 3 bases and 1 base, in that order; junction bases with no gene match: 7. There are 17 residues in the CDR3. CDR3 DNA: TGTGCCAGCAGTGAGCTAGCGGGAGAAGGGGGCACAGATACGCAGTATTTT. As protein: CASSELAGEGGTDTQYF.

The chain combines TRBV7-2 with TRBJ2-2; 8 bases map to TRBD1. V shed 5 bases and J 3 bases; nucleotides not matched to a gene: 11. This CDR3 region has 17 residues. CDR1 is SGHTA, CDR2 FQGNSA, per germline. This CDR3 is CASSGSGQGLDTGELFF. The CDR3, as DNA: TGTGCCAGCAGCGGCTCAGGACAGGGCCTTGACACCGGGGAGCTGTTTTTT.

The rearrangement joins TRBV19 to TRBJ2-7; 7 bases are shared with TRBD1. Germline V gene lookup returns CDR1 LNHDA and CDR2 SQIVND (reference sequence). V shed 5 bases and J 4 bases; nucleotides not matched to a gene: 11. The CDR3 spans 15 residues. The CDR3 reads CASSSTGSDWYEQYF. The DNA of the CDR3 is TGTGCCAGTAGTTCGACAGGGAGCGATTGGTACGAGCAGTACTTC.